This TCR beta chain was profiled in a study of T cells in Graves' hyperthyroidism and ophthalmopathy. Germline CDR1 reads MDHEN; CDR2 reads SYDVKM. V lost 7 bases, J lost 2 bases, and 17 bases lay in between. This CDR3 spans 16 amino acids. TCR beta CDR3 regions were amplified from RNA. HTBI primers were employed in a first-round RT-PCR of the TCR CDR3. TCRdb redid the calling of the multiplex PCR reads with MiXCR, one entry per CDR3 protein. The repertoire holds 300,000 to 400,000 distinct CDR3 sequences, 13% seen once, with around 9.2% in the top ten. Patients aged 18 to 65 had newly diagnosed hyperthyroidism of under 2 months' duration. The study based diagnoses on clinical symptoms, serum thyroxine and TRAb, thyroid ultrasound and orbital computed tomography. This clonotype was counted ten times or more.

The sample taken for sequencing was blood. The chain links TRBV28 to TRBJ2-2; a possible D gene is TRBD1 (5 bases). The origin of this receptor is a woman in her late teens or twenties with Graves' hyperthyroidism. CDR3: CASTSAGSQNTGELFF. CDR3 sequence (DNA): TGTGCCAGCACCTCAGCAGGGTCCCAAAACACCGGGGAGCTGTTTTTT.